The 27 T cell receptor beta chains below were found in one sample sequenced in a study of T cell clones after liver transplantation. TCRdb's copy holds only in-frame clones and misses some; the assay was immunoSEQ multiplex PCR. The table has roughly 100,000 clones, under 90% seen once; the top ten hold approximately 2.9%. The source material was CD4+ T cells from blood, sampled about 50 months after liver transplant. The receptors here all came from a human patient who received a liver transplant. T cells may partly derive from the graft donor.

This clone was counted a few times. J is TRBJ1-1 and V is TRBV5-6; D not certain. The germline V gene has CDR1 SGHDT and CDR2 YYEEEE. The V and J ends lost 1 base and 3 bases respectively, with 10 bases between them. CDR3 length: 14 amino acids. CDR3 nucleotides: TGTGCCAGCAGCTTGTTCGGGTACGACACTGAAGCTTTCTTT. This encodes CASSLFGYDTEAFF.

This chain links TRBV7-9 with TRBJ1-5; a weak D match, TRBD1 (6 bases). CDR3 size: 15 residues. Trimming shortened V by 4 bases and J by 6 bases, and 16 bases separated the two germline ends. The germline V gene encodes CDR1 SEHNR and CDR2 FQNEAQ (reference sequence). CDR3 nucleotides: TGTGCCAGCAGCTCCCACCTAGAGGGGGGTCAGCCCCAGCATTTT. It codes for CASSSHLEGGQPQHF.

V and J are TRBV4-2 and TRBJ2-5; 10 nucleotides agree with TRBD1. Unmatched junction bases numbered 3, after V lost 5 bases and J lost 0 bases. Germline CDR1 LGHNA, CDR2 YNFKEQ. The CDR3 totals 15 residues. The CDR3 sequence: CASSLGQGYQETQYF. CDR3 sequence (DNA): TGTGCCAGCAGCTTGGGACAGGGGTACCAAGAGACCCAGTACTTC.

This clone has only a few counts. The chain uses TRBV4-2 and TRBJ2-5; D is undetermined. This CDR3 comprises 14 residues. Germline V gene data show CDR1 as LGHNA and CDR2 as YNFKEQ. The V gene lost 4 bases and the J gene lost 4 bases, with 13 bases spanning the gap. The CDR3 DNA reads TGTGCCAGCAGCCCGACTCCAGTGGGAGAGACCCAGTACTTC. The encoded protein is CASSPTPVGETQYF.

This sequence joins TRBV4-1 and TRBJ1-1; D is perhaps TRBD1 (6 bases). Germline-derived CDR1 and CDR2 are MGHRA and YSYEKL. Trimming removed 1 base from V and 0 bases from J, with 15 bases in between. CDR3 length: 17 residues. CDR3 coding DNA: TGCGCCAGCAGCCAAGGGGGAGCAGGGGAAATGAACACTGAAGCTTTCTTT. Protein product: CASSQGGAGEMNTEAFF.

The CDR3 protein is CASSTRTGNYEQYF. CDR3 DNA sequence: TGTGCCAGCAGCACACGGACAGGGAACTACGAGCAGTACTTC. The chain couples TRBV7-2 to TRBJ2-7; 8 bases are a match to TRBD1. CDR3 length: 14 residues. Trimming removed 5 bases from V and 3 bases from J; junction bases left unmatched: 6. Germline CDR1 and CDR2: SGHTA and FQGNSA.

This chain joins TRBV19 and TRBJ1-4; D is unclear. The V gene lost 6 bases and the J gene lost 6 bases, with 2 bases spanning the gap. The CDR3 is made up of 10 amino acids. Germline assignment: CDR1 LNHDA and CDR2 SQIVND (reference sequence). CDR3 DNA sequence: TGTGCCAGTAGAGATGAAAAACTGTTTTTT. Translating it yields CASRDEKLFF.

The chain uses TRBV18 and TRBJ2-7; the D gene is possibly TRBD1 (6 bases). V lost 3 bases to trimming and J lost 2 bases, with 11 bases between them. CDR1 is KGHSH, CDR2 LQKENI, per germline. CDR3 length: 14 residues. CDR3 bases: TGTGCCAGCTCACCTCCAGGGGTTACCTACGAGCAGTACTTC. Its translation is CASSPPGVTYEQYF.

The rearrangement joins TRBV29-1 to TRBJ2-1; the D gene is possibly TRBD1 (7 bases). Trimming shortened V by 6 bases and J by 6 bases, and 15 bases separated the two germline ends. Germline lookup yields CDR1 SQVTM and CDR2 ANQGSEA. The length of the CDR3 is 13 residues. As DNA, the CDR3 is TGCAGCGTCCCGCGGGACAGTATCAATGAGCAGTTCTTC. It codes for CSVPRDSINEQFF.

This clone was observed a single time. The V gene is TRBV21-1, the J gene TRBJ2-1; the D call in the table, TRBD1, was not verified against the DNA. TRBV21-1 is assigned pseudogene status. CDR3 length: 16 residues. CDR3: CASSGGPSGKRGEQFF. Written as DNA, the CDR3 is TGTGCCAGCAGCGGGGGCCCTTCGGGGAAGCGAGGGGAGCAGTTCTTC.

The chain uses TRBV21-1 and TRBJ2-7; the D call TRBD1 from the table was never checked on the DNA. TRBV21-1 is a documented pseudogene. This CDR3 is built from 15 residues. The CDR3 DNA is TGTGCCAGCAGCTCGCGGACAGGACCTCCCTACGAGCAGTACTTC. Translation gives CASSSRTGPPYEQYF.

The J gene is TRBJ1-1, the V gene TRBV6-5, with D maybe TRBD1 (5 bases). Germline V gene data show CDR1 as MNHEY and CDR2 as SVGAGI. CDR3 length equals 11 residues. Trimming removed 2 bases from V and 9 bases from J, with 7 bases in between. Here the CDR3 reads CASSYAGKAFF. The CDR3 DNA is TGTGCCAGCAGTTACGCAGGGAAAGCTTTCTTT.

For the CDR3, the DNA is TGCGCCAGCAGCTTTCGGGGGGCCGCAGCAACTAATGAAAAACTGTTTTTT. Translation gives CASSFRGAAATNEKLFF. The chain combines TRBV5-1 with TRBJ1-4; perhaps TRBD1 as D (6 bases). The germline V gene has CDR1 SGHRS and CDR2 YFSETQ. This CDR3 comprises 17 residues. V was cut by 2 bases and J by 0 bases, with 14 bases left in between.

V and J are TRBV2 and TRBJ2-3; D ambiguous. CDR3 length: 15 residues. Germline assignment: CDR1 SNHLY and CDR2 FYNNEI. Trimming took off 1 base at V and 0 bases at J, with 8 bases between the two ends. The CDR3 here is CASSEGGISTDTQYF. The CDR3 DNA reads TGTGCCAGCAGTGAAGGGGGAATCAGCACAGATACGCAGTATTTT.

V is TRBV6-5 and J is TRBJ1-5; possibly TRBD1 for D (5 bases). V was trimmed by 7 bases and J by 2 bases, leaving 12 bases between them. Germline values: CDR1 MNHEY, CDR2 SVGAGI. This CDR3 is 14 amino acids long. The CDR3 bases are TGTGCCAGCAAGCTGAGCAGGGGCAATCAGCCCCAGCATTTT. Its protein product is CASKLSRGNQPQHF.

In this sample, this clone turned up a few times. The chain employs TRBV5-1 and TRBJ2-3; D is possibly TRBD2 (6 bases). Per germline, CDR1 SGHRS and CDR2 YFSETQ. The CDR3 runs to 14 residues. V was shortened by 2 bases and J by 0 bases, with 7 bases between the two germline ends. CDR3 sequence reads: CASSFSGSTDTQYF. CDR3 DNA sequence: TGCGCCAGCAGCTTTAGCGGCAGCACAGATACGCAGTATTTT.

The rearrangement links TRBV6-6 to TRBJ1-4, with D possibly TRBD1 on 5 matching bases. Trimming cost V 7 bases and J 7 bases, with 19 bases left between them. This CDR3 has 15 amino acids. Germline V lookup: CDR1 MNHNY, CDR2 SVGAGI (reference sequence). The CDR3 DNA follows: TGTGCCAGCAAACCTCAGTGGGGGACGGGTGAAAAACTGTTTTTT. Encoded protein: CASKPQWGTGEKLFF.

V gene TRBV15 combines with J gene TRBJ1-2; D is uncertain. The CDR3 length is 16 residues. Germline-derived CDR1 and CDR2 are LNHNV and YYDKDF (reference sequence). V was clipped by 1 base and J by 4 bases, with 16 bases between them. Here the CDR3 DNA reads TGTGCCACCAGCAGAGCGGGAGGGCCCACCGTCTATGGCTACACCTTC. Amino acid sequence: CATSRAGGPTVYGYTF.

The chain joins TRBV7-2 to TRBJ2-5; 10 positions agree with TRBD2. V was clipped by 5 bases and J by 4 bases; unmatched bases: 4. The CDR3 contains 14 residues. Germline V gives CDR1 SGHTA, CDR2 FQGNSA. The CDR3 DNA reads TGTGCCAGCAGCCAGCGGACTAGCGGAGAGACCCAGTACTTC. As protein: CASSQRTSGETQYF.

The V and J genes are TRBV5-1 and TRBJ1-2; no definite D call. The CDR3 is made up of 15 amino acids. V was trimmed by 1 base and J by 5 bases, leaving 15 bases between them. CDR1 and CDR2 (germline): SGHRS, YFSETQ. CDR3 bases: TGCGCCAGCAGCTTGTCCCCTGAGGACGTTTATGGCTACACCTTC. Protein product: CASSLSPEDVYGYTF.

This chain joins TRBV7-9 and TRBJ2-2; 12 nucleotides align to TRBD1. The CDR3 length is 16 residues. The junction had 5 bases not matched to a gene; V was cut back by 5 bases and J by 4 bases. From germline, CDR1 is SEHNR and CDR2 FQNEAQ (reference sequence). The CDR3 loop reads CASSRWDRGPTGELFF. The CDR3 DNA is TGTGCCAGCAGCCGGTGGGACAGGGGGCCCACCGGGGAGCTGTTTTTT.

This sequence joins TRBV5-4 and TRBJ1-3; possibly TRBD1 for D (6 bases). The CDR3 covers 16 residues. Germline values: CDR1 SGHNT, CDR2 YYREEE (reference sequence). V was clipped by 2 bases and J by 1 base, with 13 bases between them. In DNA form, the CDR3 reads TGTGCCAGCAGCTTCGCGGGGGCGACTTCTGGAAACACCATATATTTT. This translates into CASSFAGATSGNTIYF.

The rearrangement joins TRBV4-1 to TRBJ2-7; possible D gene TRBD1, 6 bases. This CDR3 is built from 17 residues. V lost 1 base to trimming and J lost 2 bases, with 18 bases between them. CDR1 is MGHRA, CDR2 YSYEKL, per germline. The CDR3 DNA reads TGCGCCAGCAGCCAAGGAGGACAGCGCATCGGTACCTACGAGCAGTACTTC. This gives the protein CASSQGGQRIGTYEQYF.

The chain recombines TRBV19 with TRBJ2-7, with TRBD1 matching over 9 bases. V lost 7 bases, J lost 7 bases, and 11 bases stayed unmatched. This CDR3 has 14 residues. Germline loops: CDR1 LNHDA, CDR2 SQIVND (reference sequence). The CDR3: CASTGTGLVREQYF. The CDR3 DNA sequence: TGTGCCAGTACCGGGACAGGGTTGGTGAGGGAGCAGTACTTC. Based on the CDR3 plus reference TRBV19 and TRBJ2-7, the full variable domain is DGGITQSPKYLFRKEGQNVTLSCEQNLNHDAMYWYRQDPGQGLRLIYYSQIVNDFQKGDIAEGYSVSREKKESFPLTVTSAQKNPTAFYLCASTGTGLVREQYFGPGTRLTVT.

The chain links TRBV5-1 to TRBJ1-2, with a possible D match to TRBD1 (5 bases). Germline lookup yields CDR1 SGHRS and CDR2 YFSETQ. The length of the CDR3 is 15 residues. Trimming removed 0 bases from V and 2 bases from J, with 11 bases in between. This CDR3 reads CASSLVQGLNYGYTF. CDR3 DNA: TGCGCCAGCAGCTTGGTCCAGGGACTCAACTATGGCTACACCTTC.

The V call is TRBV12-1, the J call TRBJ1-5. TRBV12-1 is marked as a pseudogene. This CDR3 comprises 15 residues. Here the CDR3 DNA reads TGTGCCAGCAGCTACAAGGGAAATAGCAATCAGCCCCAGCATTTT. It encodes CASSYKGNSNQPQHF.

This chain connects TRBV5-1 to TRBJ1-5; a possible D gene is TRBD1 (5 bases). Germline V lookup: CDR1 SGHRS, CDR2 YFSETQ. V was pared by 1 base and J by 2 bases, with 10 bases between. The CDR3 covers 15 residues. CDR3 nucleotide sequence: TGCGCCAGCAGCTTGCGGGGGGATGGCAATCAGCCCCAGCATTTT. This translates into CASSLRGDGNQPQHF.